The source of this T cell receptor beta chain is a study of blood T cell repertoires in COVID-19. Clones were read by immunoSEQ multiplex PCR, and TCRdb kept only the in-frame ones, dropping some. Of about 110,000 clones in the sample, more than 70% were seen once. About this clone: This sample includes further DNA sequences coding for the same CDR3.

The sequenced sample was peripheral blood. The sequence was collected from a human donor in a cohort sampled during active COVID-19.

The CDR3 protein is CASSLLNEKLFF. The CDR3 DNA follows: TGTGCCTCCTCACTCCTTAATGAAAAACTGTTTTTT. V and J are TRBV28 and TRBJ1-4; D is unresolved. V was clipped by 11 bases and J by 4 bases, with 11 bases between them. From germline, CDR1 is MDHEN and CDR2 SYDVKM. The length of the CDR3 is 12 residues.